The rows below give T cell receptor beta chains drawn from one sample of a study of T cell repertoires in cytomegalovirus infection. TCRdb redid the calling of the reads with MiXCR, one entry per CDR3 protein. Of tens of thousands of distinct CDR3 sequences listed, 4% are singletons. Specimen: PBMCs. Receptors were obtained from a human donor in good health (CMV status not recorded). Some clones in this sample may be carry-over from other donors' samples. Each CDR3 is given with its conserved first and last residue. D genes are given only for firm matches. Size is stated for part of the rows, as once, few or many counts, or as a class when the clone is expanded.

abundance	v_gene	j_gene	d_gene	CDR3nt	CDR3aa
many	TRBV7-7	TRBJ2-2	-	TGTGCCAGTGATCGGGCCCGGAACACCGGGGAGCTGTTTTTT	CASDRARNTGELFF
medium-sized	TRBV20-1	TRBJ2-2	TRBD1	TGCAGTGCGCTCCGGGACAGGCACACCGGGGAGCTGTTTTTT	CSALRDRHTGELFF
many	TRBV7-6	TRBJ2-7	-	TGTGCCAGCAGCTTAGACAGACCCTACGAGCAGTACTTC	CASSLDRPYEQYF
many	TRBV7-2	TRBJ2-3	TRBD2	TGTGCCAGCAGCTTCCGGGCTAGCGGGGGGGGCATCCGCACAGATACGCAGTATTTT	CASSFRASGGGIRTDTQYF
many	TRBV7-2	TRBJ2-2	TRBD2	TGTGCCAGCAGCCCCGGGGGGGCCGGGATCGGGGAGCTGTTTTTT	CASSPGGAGIGELFF
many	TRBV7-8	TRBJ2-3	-	TGTGCCAGCAGCTTAGCGTTGTTCGGGGGGCCAGATACGCAGTATTTT	CASSLALFGGPDTQYF
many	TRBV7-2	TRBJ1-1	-	TGTGCCAGCAGCTCCCTCTGGATAACTGAAGCTTTCTTT	CASSSLWITEAFF
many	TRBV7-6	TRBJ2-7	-	TGTGCCAGCAGCTTGGGGGGTGTTGGCGAGCAGTACTTC	CASSLGGVGEQYF
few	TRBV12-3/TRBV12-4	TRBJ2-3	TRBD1	TGTGCCAGCGGACCGGGACAGGCATCCACGCAGTATTTT	CASGPGQASTQYF
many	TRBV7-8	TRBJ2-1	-	TGTGCCAGCACTCCCTCGGGGGGCGCGATCCCTTTATTGGACAATGAGCAGTTCTTC	CASTPSGGAIPLLDNEQFF
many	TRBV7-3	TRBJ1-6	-	TGTGCCAGCAGCCCAAGGGGGGGGCAACCCCTCCACTTT	CASSPRGGQPLHF
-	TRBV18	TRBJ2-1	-	TGTGCCAGCTCACCCCCCTGGCGGTTGGCTGAAAGTGAGCAGTTCTTC	CASSPPWRLAESEQFF
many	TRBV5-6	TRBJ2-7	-	TGTGCCAGCAGCTGGGGGGCCTCCAGCTCCTACGAGCAGTACTTC	CASSWGASSSYEQYF
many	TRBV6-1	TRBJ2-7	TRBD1	TGTGCCAGCAGGAGGGGGCCAATTTCCTACGAGCAGTACTTC	CASRRGPISYEQYF
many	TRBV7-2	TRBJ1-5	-	TGTGCCAGCAGCTCGGCCCTAAATAGCAATCAGCCCCAGCATTTT	CASSSALNSNQPQHF
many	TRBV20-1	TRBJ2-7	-	TGCAGTGCTAGCGGCAACGCCTACGAGCAGTACTTC	CSASGNAYEQYF
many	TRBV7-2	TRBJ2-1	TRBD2	TGTGCCAGCAGCAAGTCGGGGGGAGGGACCAATGAGCAGTTCTTC	CASSKSGGGTNEQFF